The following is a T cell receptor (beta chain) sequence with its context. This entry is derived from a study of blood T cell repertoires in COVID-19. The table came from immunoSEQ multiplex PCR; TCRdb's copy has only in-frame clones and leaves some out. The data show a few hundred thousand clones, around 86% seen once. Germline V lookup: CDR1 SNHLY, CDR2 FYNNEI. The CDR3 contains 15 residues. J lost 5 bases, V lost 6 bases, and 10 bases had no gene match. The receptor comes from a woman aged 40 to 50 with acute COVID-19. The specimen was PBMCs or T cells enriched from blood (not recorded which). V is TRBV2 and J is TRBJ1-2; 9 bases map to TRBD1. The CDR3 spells CASRGTGGAYYGYTF. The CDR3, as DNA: TGTGCCAGCAGGGGTACAGGGGGCGCTTATTATGGCTACACCTTC.